The next 4 T cell receptor beta chains were all read from a single sample in a study of long-term antiretroviral therapy in people with HIV. Survey-level immunoSEQ v3.0 assays were run. Here immunoSEQ multiplex PCR was the method, and the copy in TCRdb shows in-frame clones only, minus some. The repertoire holds 25,000 to 30,000 clones, with under 85% as singletons. The sequenced sample was unsorted PBMCs, obtained 3 years after starting antiretroviral therapy. These receptors originate from a man aged 40-55 years with HIV.

The chain has TRBV7-9 and TRBJ1-6, with a possible D match to TRBD1 (5 bases). The germline CDR1 and CDR2 sequences are SEHNR and FQNEAQ (reference sequence). The CDR3 length is 14 residues. Trimming left V 0 bases short and J 9 bases short, with 9 bases between. The CDR3 loop is CASSLAGLGSPLHF. The CDR3 DNA reads as TGTGCCAGCAGCTTAGCGGGGCTAGGTTCACCCCTCCACTTT.

This clone was seen just once. The V call is TRBV28, the J call TRBJ1-5, with 9 nucleotides matching TRBD1. The CDR3 is 16 residues long. The trim removed 2 bases at V and 7 bases at J, leaving 9 bases unmatched. CDR1 is MDHEN and CDR2 is SYDVKM in the germline V gene. Written as DNA, the CDR3 is TGTGCCAGCAGTTTAGGTGGGGGACAGGGTAACCAGCCCCAGCATTTT. The encoded protein is CASSLGGGQGNQPQHF.

This sequence joins TRBV14 and TRBJ1-1; no clear D gene. Germline V gene data show CDR1 as SGHDN and CDR2 as FVKESK. Between the trimmed V and J ends, which lost 4 bases and 7 bases, there was a span of 10 bases. This CDR3 region has 12 residues. The DNA for the CDR3 is TGTGCCAGCAGCCGGACCTGGGGTGAAGCTTTCTTT. Amino acids: CASSRTWGEAFF.

The rearrangement links TRBV6-1 to TRBJ2-7, with TRBD1 matching 8 bases. Trimming removed 8 bases from V and 2 bases from J; junction bases left unmatched: 2. The CDR3 consists of 12 residues. Per the germline V gene, CDR1 is MNHNS and CDR2 is SASEGT. CDR3 residues: CASRQGTYEQYF. In DNA form, the CDR3 reads TGTGCCAGCCGACAGGGGACCTACGAGCAGTACTTC.